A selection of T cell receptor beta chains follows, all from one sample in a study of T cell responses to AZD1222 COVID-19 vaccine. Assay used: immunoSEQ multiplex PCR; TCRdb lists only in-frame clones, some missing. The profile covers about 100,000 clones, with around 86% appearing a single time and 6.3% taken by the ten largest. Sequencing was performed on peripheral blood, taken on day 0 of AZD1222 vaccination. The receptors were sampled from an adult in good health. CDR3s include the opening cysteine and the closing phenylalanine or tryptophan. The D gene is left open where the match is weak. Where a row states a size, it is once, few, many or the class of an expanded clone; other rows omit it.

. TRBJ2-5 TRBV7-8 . TGTGCCAGCAGCCAAAACCGGCCTGGGACAACCTCATCTCGGGAGACCCAGTACTTC CASSQNRPGTTSSRETQYF
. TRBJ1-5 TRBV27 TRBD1 TGTGCCAGCAGTTCGCGGACAGGGGATCAGCCCCAGCATTTT CASSSRTGDQPQHF
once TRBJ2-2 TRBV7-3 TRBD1 TGTGCCAGCAGAAAAACAGGGGCAAACACCGGGGAGCTGTTTTTT CASRKTGANTGELFF
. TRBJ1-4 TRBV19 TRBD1 TGTGCCAGTAGTATTGGACAGGGGCGAAATGAAAAACTGTTTTTT CASSIGQGRNEKLFF
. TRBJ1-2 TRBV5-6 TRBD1 TGTGCCAGCAGCCGGGACAGGGGCTATGGCTACACCTTC CASSRDRGYGYTF
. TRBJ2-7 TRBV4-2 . TGTGCCAGCAGCCAAGCGAGGGGGATTGTGTCCTACGAGCAGTACTTC CASSQARGIVSYEQYF
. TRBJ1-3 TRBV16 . TGTGCCAGCAGCCAGGGTTCAGGAAACACCATATATTTT CASSQGSGNTIYF
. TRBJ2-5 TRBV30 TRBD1 TGTGCCTGGATCCCCCTAGGGGGCCGATTAGAGACCCAGTACTTC CAWIPLGGRLETQYF
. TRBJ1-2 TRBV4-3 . TGCGCCAGCAGCCAAGATACAGGGTCGGTTGGCTACACCTTC CASSQDTGSVGYTF
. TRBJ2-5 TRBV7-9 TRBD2 TGTGCCAGCAGCTTATTAGCGGGGGGGAAAGAGACCCAGTACTTC CASSLLAGGKETQYF
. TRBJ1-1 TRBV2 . TGTGCCAGCGGTCGAGAAGAAAACACTGAAGCTTTCTTT CASGREENTEAFF
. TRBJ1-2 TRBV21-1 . TGTGCCAGCCTCCGGGACAGGAGATACTATGGCTACACCTTC CASLRDRRYYGYTF
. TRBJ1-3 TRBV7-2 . TGTGCCAGCAGCTTCGGACGGGATGGAAACACCATATATTTT CASSFGRDGNTIYF
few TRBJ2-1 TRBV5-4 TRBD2 TGTGCCAGCAGCACGGGACTAGCGACTCACAATGAGCAGTTCTTC CASSTGLATHNEQFF
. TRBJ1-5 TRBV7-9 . TGTGCCAGCAGCTTAACGGGAGGCAATCAGCCCCAGCATTTT CASSLTGGNQPQHF
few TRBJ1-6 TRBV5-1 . TGCGCCAGCACTCCAGGAAACGGAAGGGGTTCACCCCTCCACTTT CASTPGNGRGSPLHF
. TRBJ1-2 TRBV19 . TGTGCCAGTAGTCTGGGGAGGGCTGGCTACACCTTC CASSLGRAGYTF
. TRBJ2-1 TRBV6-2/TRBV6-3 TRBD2 TGTGCCAGCAGTTACACTCGAGGACTAGCGGTCGGCTCCTACAATGAGCAGTTCTTC CASSYTRGLAVGSYNEQFF
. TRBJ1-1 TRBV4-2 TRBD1 TGTGCCAGCAGCCAAGCAGGGGGCATAAGCACTGAAGCTTTCTTT CASSQAGGISTEAFF
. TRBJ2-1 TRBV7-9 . TGTGCCAGCAGCTTAGGGGGCGAACGGGATGAGCAGTTCTTC CASSLGGERDEQFF
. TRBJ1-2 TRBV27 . TGTGCCAGCAGAACGACGGTGAACTATGGCTACACCTTC CASRTTVNYGYTF
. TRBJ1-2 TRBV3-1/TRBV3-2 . TGTGCCAGCAGCATAGAGGGGATAGGTGGCTACACCTTC CASSIEGIGGYTF
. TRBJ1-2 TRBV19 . TGTGCCAGTTTCAAGGACGGAGGGAGCTATGGCTACACCTTC CASFKDGGSYGYTF
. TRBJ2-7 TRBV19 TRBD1 TGTGCCAGTAGTATCCGGGGTGGCAGGGGGCCCCACGAGCAGTACTTC CASSIRGGRGPHEQYF
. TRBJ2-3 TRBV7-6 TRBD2 TGTGCCAGCAGCGCCGGGACTAGCAGCACAGATACGCAGTATTTT CASSAGTSSTDTQYF
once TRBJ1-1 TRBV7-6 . TGTGCCAGCAGCCCCGGACGGGGGGGCACTGAAGCTTTCTTT CASSPGRGGTEAFF
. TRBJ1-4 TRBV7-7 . TGTGCTAGCAGCTTGTGGACTGCAACTAATGAAAAACTGTTTTTT CASSLWTATNEKLFF
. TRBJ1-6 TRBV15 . TGTGCCACCAGCAGAGGAAATTCACCCCTCCACTTT CATSRGNSPLHF
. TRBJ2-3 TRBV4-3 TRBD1 TGCGCCAGCAGCCAAGGTGCAAGGGGGCGTGTAGATACGCAGTATTTT CASSQGARGRVDTQYF